This paragraph reports one TCR beta chain. The sample is drawn from a study of blood T cell repertoires in COVID-19. Overall study: Samples of COVID-19 (acute and convalescent) were obtained from the United States, Italy and Spain.

TCRdb's copy holds only in-frame clones and misses some; the assay was immunoSEQ multiplex PCR. The table has hundreds of thousands of clones, around nine tenths seen once. Trimming cost V 6 bases and J 4 bases, with 13 bases left between them. This CDR3 contains 14 residues. Germline-derived CDR1 and CDR2 are MDHEN and SYDVKM. The source is a young woman who had been exposed to COVID-19. The V gene is TRBV28, the J gene TRBJ1-5; a weak D match, TRBD1 (6 bases). Sequenced input: PBMCs or T cells enriched from blood (not recorded which). The DNA of the CDR3 is TGTGCCAGCAGGGTCCTACAGGGAAATCAGCCCCAGCATTTT. Translation gives CASRVLQGNQPQHF.